These T cell receptor beta chains were read from a single sample in a study of radiotherapy plus CTLA-4 blockade in lung cancer. TCRdb's table, derived via immunoSEQ multiplex PCR, lists solely in-frame clones and lacks some. The table has more than 55,000 clones, about three quarters seen once; the top ten hold around 4.2%. Here the sequenced sample was peripheral blood, taken from a patient treated with radiotherapy plus ipilimumab. The receptors were sampled from a human donor with non-small cell lung cancer who had a partial response to radiotherapy plus ipilimumab. The CDR3 runs from the conserved cysteine through the conserved F or W. Each record gives: J gene, clone size, V gene, D gene, CDR3 DNA, CDR3 protein. A D gene is named only where the DNA matches it firmly. For some rows the clone size is stated as once, few or many, or as a class when expanded; others skip it.

>TRBJ2-4|-|TRBV5-1|TRBD2
TGCGCCAGCAGACAGGGGACTAGCGGGGCACTAGCCAAAAACATTCAGTACTTC
CASRQGTSGALAKNIQYF
>TRBJ2-7|few|TRBV7-3|-
TGTGCCAGCAGCCCACAGGGTAACTACGAGCAGTACTTC
CASSPQGNYEQYF
>TRBJ1-5|-|TRBV5-8|TRBD1
TGTGCCAGCAGCCGTACAGGGGGCTTCAATCAGCCCCAGCATTTT
CASSRTGGFNQPQHF
>TRBJ1-1|-|TRBV5-1|-
TGCGCCAGCAGCTTGGTCGGGGGTGCAGGCAATAGTGAAGCTTTCTTT
CASSLVGGAGNSEAFF
>TRBJ1-3|-|TRBV5-1|TRBD1
TGCGCCAGCAGCTTGCGACAGGGGGCAACTGGAAACACCATATATTTT
CASSLRQGATGNTIYF
>TRBJ1-5|few|TRBV10-3|TRBD1
TGTGCCATCAGTGAGGGACAGGGGCTTCAGCCCCAGCATTTT
CAISEGQGLQPQHF
>TRBJ1-1|-|TRBV14|TRBD1
TGTGCCAGCAGCCAATACACAAGACAGGGGACTGAAGCTTTCTTT
CASSQYTRQGTEAFF
>TRBJ1-2|few|TRBV29-1|-
TGCAGCGTTGATGTCGGGGGGGGCGGCTACACCTTC
CSVDVGGGGYTF
>TRBJ2-7|-|TRBV4-3|-
TGCGCCAGCAGCCAAGAACAGGGCTACGAGCAGTACTTC
CASSQEQGYEQYF
>TRBJ1-2|-|TRBV6-6|-
TGTGCCAGCAATCCAGGGGTCGGCTACACCTTC
CASNPGVGYTF
>TRBJ2-7|-|TRBV9|TRBD1
TGTGCCAGCAGCACCGGGGACAGCTCCTACGAGCAGTACTTC
CASSTGDSSYEQYF
>TRBJ2-7|-|TRBV10-1|-
TGCGCCAGCCCCCAGGGGAGTCCCTACGAGCAGTACTTC
CASPQGSPYEQYF
>TRBJ1-1|-|TRBV16|-
TGTGCCAGCAGCCAAGAACTGAGCCGATACACTGAAGCTTTCTTT
CASSQELSRYTEAFF
>TRBJ2-7|few|TRBV6-5|-
TGTGCCAGCACTGGTCCTCAGGGAAAGCGGTACTTC
CASTGPQGKRYF
>TRBJ1-5|-|TRBV28|-
TGTGCCAGCAGTGGGGAGGGAGGGTTCGATAGCAATCAGCCCCAGCATTTT
CASSGEGGFDSNQPQHF
>TRBJ1-2|-|TRBV11-1|-
TGTGCCAGCAGCTTAGAATCGTTGGGGAGTGGCTACACCTTC
CASSLESLGSGYTF
>TRBJ2-7|few|TRBV7-9|-
TGTGCCAGCAGCCCGTTCTACGAGCAGTACTTC
CASSPFYEQYF
>TRBJ2-1|-|TRBV11-3|TRBD1
TGTGCCAGCAGCTATACAGGGGTTATAGGTGAGCAGTTCTTC
CASSYTGVIGEQFF